Following are 14 T cell receptor beta chains from one sample sequenced in a study of OX40 agonist ivuxolimab in advanced cancers. Receptor libraries were prepared by the immunoSEQ multiplex PCR assay. What TCRdb holds here is the immuneACCESS table cut down to in-frame rearrangements. Part of the clones is not present; checked against another copy, under half of the missing clones reflect an unresolved V gene, and the others are unexplained. This sample gives about 64,000 clones in total; about 87% of them show up just once. The ten largest clones capture around 0.65% of the sample. Sequenced material: CD4+ or CD8+ T cells sorted from blood, taken in a trial of the OX40 agonist ivuxolimab. The receptors were gathered from an adult with an advanced solid tumor such as melanoma, head and neck, liver or kidney cancer.

The genes are TRBV4-1 and TRBJ1-1; TRBD1 aligns across 7 bases. Germline assignment: CDR1 MGHRA and CDR2 YSYEKL. V gave up 2 bases and J gave up 4 bases; unmatched junction bases: 4. CDR3 length equals 14 residues. CDR3 nucleotide sequence: TGCGCCAGCAGCCAAATCTCAGGGGGCACTGAAGCTTTCTTT. It codes for CASSQISGGTEAFF.

This clone was seen a handful of times. Other DNA sequences in the sample encode the same CDR3. The V call is TRBV28, the J call TRBJ2-3; 11 nucleotides match TRBD2. Per germline, CDR1 MDHEN and CDR2 SYDVKM. The CDR3 loop spans 14 amino acids. Trimming cost V 3 bases and J 6 bases; bases outside gene matches: 2. In DNA form, the CDR3 reads TGTGCCAGCAGTTTGAGACTAGCGGGGGATACGCAGTATTTT. It specifies CASSLRLAGDTQYF.

This chain links TRBV19 with TRBJ1-2; the match to TRBD1 covers 11 bases. Germline CDR1 is LNHDA and CDR2 is SQIVND (reference sequence). After removal of 7 bases from V and 6 bases from J, the junction contained 16 bases not matched to a gene. CDR3 length: 17 residues. CDR3 DNA sequence: TGTGCCAGTACCCGACCCGGGACAGGGGGTCGTGGGGATGGCTACACCTTC. Its protein is CASTRPGTGGRGDGYTF.

This chain uses TRBV5-1 with TRBJ2-7, with 7 bases that match TRBD2. V shed 0 bases and J 2 bases; nucleotides not matched to a gene: 5. The CDR3 is 15 amino acids. CDR1 is SGHRS, CDR2 YFSETQ, per germline. The CDR3 protein is CASSLAASGAYEQYF. As DNA, the CDR3 is TGCGCCAGCAGCTTGGCTGCTAGCGGTGCCTACGAGCAGTACTTC.

The chain is built from TRBV30 and TRBJ2-2; no clear D gene. Trimming removed 0 bases at V and 6 bases at J, with 2 bases between. CDR3 size: 11 residues. Germline V gene data show CDR1 as GTSNPN and CDR2 as SVGIG (reference sequence). The CDR3 region is CAWSVPGELFF. The CDR3 region has the DNA TGTGCCTGGAGTGTACCCGGGGAGCTGTTTTTT.

This rearrangement joins TRBV27 to TRBJ2-4; TRBD2 agrees at 9 bases. CDR1 is MNHEY and CDR2 is SMNVEV in the germline V gene (reference sequence). The CDR3 consists of 19 residues. Losses at the gene ends were 3 bases for V and 4 bases for J; bases not matched to a gene: 16. CDR3 sequence (DNA): TGTGCCAGCAGTTTGGCCTCTAGGGCGGGAGGGCCTTCTAAAAACATTCAGTACTTC. Translation: CASSLASRAGGPSKNIQYF.

The chain employs TRBV12-5 and TRBJ2-5, with 14 bases lining up with TRBD2. The trim removed 6 bases at V and 5 bases at J, leaving 8 bases unmatched. Germline V gene lookup returns CDR1 LGHNT and CDR2 FRNRAP. The CDR3 consists of 16 residues. Written as DNA, the CDR3 is TGTGCTAGTGGCCTAACGGGACTAGCGGGAGACGAGACCCAGTACTTC. The encoded protein is CASGLTGLAGDETQYF.

The chain employs TRBV27 and TRBJ2-5; 8 bases line up with TRBD2. CDR1 is MNHEY and CDR2 is SMNVEV in the germline V gene (reference sequence). The trim removed 4 bases at V and 3 bases at J, leaving 4 bases unmatched. The CDR3 runs 14 residues. In DNA, the CDR3 is TGTGCCAGCAGTTCCCTTAGCGGGGAAGAGACCCAGTACTTC. It translates to CASSSLSGEETQYF.

This clone occurred a few times. The chain recombines TRBV7-9 with TRBJ2-3; D uncertain. This CDR3 has 14 residues. Per germline, CDR1 SEHNR and CDR2 FQNEAQ (reference sequence). V gave up 1 base and J gave up 6 bases, with 11 bases separating them. The CDR3 here is CASSLVSLDDTQYF. In DNA form, the CDR3 reads TGTGCCAGCAGCTTAGTATCCCTAGACGATACGCAGTATTTT.

The chain is built from TRBV27 and TRBJ2-1; tentative D call: TRBD2 (5 bases). This CDR3 region has 13 residues. Germline assignment: CDR1 MNHEY and CDR2 SMNVEV (reference sequence). V lost 6 bases, J lost 7 bases, and 13 bases lay in between. The DNA for the CDR3 is TGTGCCAGCAGGAGGGAGAACGATAATGAGCAGTTCTTC. It yields the protein CASRRENDNEQFF.

The V gene is TRBV28, the J gene TRBJ2-7, with a possible D match to TRBD2 (5 bases). This CDR3 is built from 10 residues. V lost 8 bases, J lost 7 bases, and 9 bases lay in between. Germline V gene lookup returns CDR1 MDHEN and CDR2 SYDVKM. CDR3 sequence: CASARGEQYF. CDR3 nucleotide sequence: TGTGCCAGCGCTCGGGGTGAGCAGTACTTC.

As concerns this clone: At one of its ends the junction is not consistent with the germline gene, which may arise from a read error. The chain recombines TRBV9 with TRBJ2-7; D is unresolved. CDR1 is SGDLS and CDR2 is YYNGEE in the germline V gene. The CDR3 has 15 amino acids. CDR3 sequence (DNA): TGTGCCAGCAGCGTAGGTAGTCAGGTCTCCGACGAGCAGTACTTC. It specifies CASSVGSQVSDEQYF.

There are a few counts of this clone. In DNA, the CDR3 is TGTGCCAGTAGTTCGGGGACGGATCCCTACGAGCAGTACTTC. Translated: CASSSGTDPYEQYF. The chain has TRBV19 and TRBJ2-7; the D gene could be TRBD1 or TRBD2 (5 bases each). CDR1 is LNHDA, CDR2 SQIVND, per germline (reference sequence). CDR3 length equals 14 residues. Trimming removed 5 bases from V and 2 bases from J, with 13 bases in between.

This chain uses TRBV27 with TRBJ1-6; D perhaps matches TRBD1 (5 bases). Between the trimmed V and J ends, which lost 6 bases and 13 bases, there was a span of 25 bases. CDR1 is MNHEY, CDR2 SMNVEV, per germline (reference sequence). This CDR3 contains 16 residues. CDR3 sequence: CASSPSFSGNRSPLHF. The CDR3 DNA reads TGTGCCAGCAGCCCATCATTTTCAGGGAATCGGTCCCCCCTCCACTTT.